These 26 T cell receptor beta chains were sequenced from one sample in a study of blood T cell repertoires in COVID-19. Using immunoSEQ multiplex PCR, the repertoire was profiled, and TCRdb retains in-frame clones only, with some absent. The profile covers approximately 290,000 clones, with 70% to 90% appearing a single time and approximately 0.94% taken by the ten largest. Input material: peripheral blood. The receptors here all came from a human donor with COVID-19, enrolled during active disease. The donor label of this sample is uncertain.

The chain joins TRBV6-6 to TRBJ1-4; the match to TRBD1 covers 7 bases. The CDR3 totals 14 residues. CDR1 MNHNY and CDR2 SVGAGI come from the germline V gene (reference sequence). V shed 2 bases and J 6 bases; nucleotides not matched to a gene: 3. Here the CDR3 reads CASSYRDRYEKLFF. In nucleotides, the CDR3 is TGTGCCAGCAGTTACCGGGACAGATATGAAAAACTGTTTTTT.

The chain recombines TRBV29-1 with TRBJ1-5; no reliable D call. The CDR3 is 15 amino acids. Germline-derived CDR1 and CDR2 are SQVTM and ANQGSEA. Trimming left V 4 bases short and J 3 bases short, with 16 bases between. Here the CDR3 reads CSVAGSGSNNQPQHF. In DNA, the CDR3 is TGCAGCGTTGCAGGTAGCGGGTCGAACAATCAGCCCCAGCATTTT.

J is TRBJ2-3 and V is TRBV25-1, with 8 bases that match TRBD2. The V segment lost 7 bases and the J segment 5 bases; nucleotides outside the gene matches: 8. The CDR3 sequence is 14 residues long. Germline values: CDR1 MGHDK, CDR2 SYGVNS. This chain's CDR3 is CASISAGVKDTQYF. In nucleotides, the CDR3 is TGTGCCAGCATCTCAGCGGGAGTTAAAGATACGCAGTATTTT. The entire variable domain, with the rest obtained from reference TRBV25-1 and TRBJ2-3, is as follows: EADIYQTPRYLVIGTGKKITLECSQTMGHDKMYWYQQDPGMELHLIHYSYGVNSTEKGDLSSESTVSRIRTEHFPLTLESARPSHTSQYLCASISAGVKDTQYFGPGTRLTVL.

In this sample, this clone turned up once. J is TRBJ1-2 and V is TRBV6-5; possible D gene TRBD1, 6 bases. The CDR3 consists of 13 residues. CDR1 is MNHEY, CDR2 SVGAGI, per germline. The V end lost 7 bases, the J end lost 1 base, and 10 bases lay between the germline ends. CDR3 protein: CASTQGNNYGYTF. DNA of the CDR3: TGTGCCAGCACACAGGGTAATAACTATGGCTACACCTTC.

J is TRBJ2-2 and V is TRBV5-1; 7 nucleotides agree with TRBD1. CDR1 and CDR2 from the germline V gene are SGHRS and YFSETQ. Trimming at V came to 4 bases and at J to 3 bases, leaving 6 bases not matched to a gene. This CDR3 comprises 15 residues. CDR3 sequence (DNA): TGCGCCAGCAGCACAAGGACAGGTGACACCGGGGAGCTGTTTTTT. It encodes CASSTRTGDTGELFF.

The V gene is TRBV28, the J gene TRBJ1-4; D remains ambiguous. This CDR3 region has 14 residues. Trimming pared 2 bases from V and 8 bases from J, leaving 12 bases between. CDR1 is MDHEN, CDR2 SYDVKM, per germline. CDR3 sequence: CASSLRGIGEKLFF. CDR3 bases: TGTGCCAGCAGTTTAAGAGGGATTGGGGAAAAACTGTTTTTT. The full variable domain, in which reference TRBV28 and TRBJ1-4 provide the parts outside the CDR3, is DVKVTQSSRYLVKRTGEKVFLECVQDMDHENMFWYRQDPGLGLRLIYFSYDVKMKEKGDIPEGYSVSREKKERFSLILESASTNQTSMYLCASSLRGIGEKLFFGSGTQLSVL.

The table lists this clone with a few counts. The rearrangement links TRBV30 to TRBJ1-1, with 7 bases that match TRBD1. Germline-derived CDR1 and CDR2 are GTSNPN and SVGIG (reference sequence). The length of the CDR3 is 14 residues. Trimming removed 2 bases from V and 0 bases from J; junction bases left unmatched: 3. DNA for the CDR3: TGTGCCTGGAGTCAGGGACAGCTGAACACTGAAGCTTTCTTT. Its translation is CAWSQGQLNTEAFF.

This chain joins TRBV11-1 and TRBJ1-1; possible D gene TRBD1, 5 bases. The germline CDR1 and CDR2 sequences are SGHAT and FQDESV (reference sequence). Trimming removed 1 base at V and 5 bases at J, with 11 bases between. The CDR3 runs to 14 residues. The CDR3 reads CASSLDLGVTEAFF. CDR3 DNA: TGTGCCAGCAGCTTAGATTTAGGGGTGACTGAAGCTTTCTTT.

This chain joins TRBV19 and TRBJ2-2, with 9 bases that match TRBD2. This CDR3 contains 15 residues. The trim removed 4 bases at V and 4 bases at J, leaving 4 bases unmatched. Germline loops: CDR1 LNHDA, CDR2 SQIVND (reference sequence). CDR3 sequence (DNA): TGTGCCAGTAGTAGGCGGGAGGGCTTCACCGGGGAGCTGTTTTTT. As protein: CASSRREGFTGELFF.

The CDR3 spells CASSEGQGGSPLHF. The CDR3, as DNA: TGTGCCAGCTCTGAAGGACAGGGAGGCTCACCCCTCCACTTT. The gene calls are TRBV18 and TRBJ1-6, with 8 nucleotides matching TRBD1. The CDR3 spans 14 residues. Germline V CDR1 and CDR2: KGHSH, LQKENI. V lost 6 bases to trimming and J lost 10 bases; unmatched junction nucleotides: 8.

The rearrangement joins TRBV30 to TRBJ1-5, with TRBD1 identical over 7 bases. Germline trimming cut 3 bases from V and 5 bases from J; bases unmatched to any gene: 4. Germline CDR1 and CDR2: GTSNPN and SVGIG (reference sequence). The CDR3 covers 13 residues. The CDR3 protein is CAWSGTDYQPQHF. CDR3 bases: TGTGCCTGGAGCGGGACAGACTATCAGCCCCAGCATTTT.

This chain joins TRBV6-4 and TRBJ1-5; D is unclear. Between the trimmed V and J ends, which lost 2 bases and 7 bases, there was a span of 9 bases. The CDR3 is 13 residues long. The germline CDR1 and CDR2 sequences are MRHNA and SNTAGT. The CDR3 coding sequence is TGTGCCAGCAGTGACGTGGCGGGGCAGCCCCAGCATTTT. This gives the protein CASSDVAGQPQHF.

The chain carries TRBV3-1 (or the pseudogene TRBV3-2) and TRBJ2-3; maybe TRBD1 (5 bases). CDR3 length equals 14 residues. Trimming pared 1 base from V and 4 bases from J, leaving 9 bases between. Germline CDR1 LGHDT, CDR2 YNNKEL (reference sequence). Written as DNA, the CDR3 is TGTGCCAGCAGCCAAGGGTCAGGGTCAGATACGCAGTATTTT. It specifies CASSQGSGSDTQYF.

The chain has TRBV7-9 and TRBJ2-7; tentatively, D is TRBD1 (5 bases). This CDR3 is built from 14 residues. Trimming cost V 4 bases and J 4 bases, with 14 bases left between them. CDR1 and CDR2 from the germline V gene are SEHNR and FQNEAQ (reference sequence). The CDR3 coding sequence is TGTGCCAGCAGCTGGTCAGGGATGGTATACGAGCAGTACTTC. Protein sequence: CASSWSGMVYEQYF.

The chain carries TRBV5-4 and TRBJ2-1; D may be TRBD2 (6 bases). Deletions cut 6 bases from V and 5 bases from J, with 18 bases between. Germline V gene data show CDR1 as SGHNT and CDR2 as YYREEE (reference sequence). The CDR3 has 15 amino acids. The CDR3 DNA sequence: TGTGCCAGCACCACTCCACTCGGACTAAACAATGAGCAGTTCTTC. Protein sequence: CASTTPLGLNNEQFF.

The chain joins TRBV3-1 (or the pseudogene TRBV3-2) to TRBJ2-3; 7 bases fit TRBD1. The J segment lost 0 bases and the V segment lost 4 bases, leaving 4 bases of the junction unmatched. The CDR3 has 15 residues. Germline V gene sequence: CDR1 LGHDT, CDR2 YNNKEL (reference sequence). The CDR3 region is CASSRRGISTDTQYF. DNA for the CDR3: TGTGCCAGCAGCCGCAGGGGGATAAGCACAGATACGCAGTATTTT.

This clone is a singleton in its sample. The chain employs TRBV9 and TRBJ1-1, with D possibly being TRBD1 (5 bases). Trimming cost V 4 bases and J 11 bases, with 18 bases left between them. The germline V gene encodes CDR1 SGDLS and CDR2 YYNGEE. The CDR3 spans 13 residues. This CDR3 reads CASSTPPGLVAFF. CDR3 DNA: TGTGCCAGCAGCACGCCACCGGGACTGGTCGCTTTCTTT.

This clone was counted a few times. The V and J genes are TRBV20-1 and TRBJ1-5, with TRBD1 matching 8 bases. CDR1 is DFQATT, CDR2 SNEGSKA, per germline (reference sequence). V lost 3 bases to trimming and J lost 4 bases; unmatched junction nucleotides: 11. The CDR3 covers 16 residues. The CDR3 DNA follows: TGCAGTGCTAGTGTGTCAGGGGGCGCGTATAATCAGCCCCAGCATTTT. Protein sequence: CSASVSGGAYNQPQHF.

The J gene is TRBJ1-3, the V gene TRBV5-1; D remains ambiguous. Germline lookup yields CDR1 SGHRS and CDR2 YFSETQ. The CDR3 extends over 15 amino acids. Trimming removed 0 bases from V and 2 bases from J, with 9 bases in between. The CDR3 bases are TGCGCCAGCAGCTTGGCGGGTATCGCTGGAAACACCATATATTTT. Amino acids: CASSLAGIAGNTIYF.

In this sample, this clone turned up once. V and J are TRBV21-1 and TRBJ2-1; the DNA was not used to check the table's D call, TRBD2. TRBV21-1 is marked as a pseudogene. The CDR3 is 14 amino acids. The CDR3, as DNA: TGTGCCCTCAGCCGGGACTCGAAGCACAATGAGCAGTTCTTC. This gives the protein CALSRDSKHNEQFF.

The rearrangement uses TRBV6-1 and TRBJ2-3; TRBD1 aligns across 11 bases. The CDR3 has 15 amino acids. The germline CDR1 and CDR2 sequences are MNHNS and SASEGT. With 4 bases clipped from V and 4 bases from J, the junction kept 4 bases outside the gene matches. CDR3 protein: CASSGSGQGADTQYF. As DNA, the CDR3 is TGTGCCAGCAGTGGGTCGGGACAGGGGGCAGATACGCAGTATTTT.

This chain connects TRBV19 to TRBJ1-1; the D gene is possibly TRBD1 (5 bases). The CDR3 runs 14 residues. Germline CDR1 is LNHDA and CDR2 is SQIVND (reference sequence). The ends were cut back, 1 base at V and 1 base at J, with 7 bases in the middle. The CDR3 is CASSIVRGNTEAFF. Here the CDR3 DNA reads TGTGCCAGTAGTATAGTAAGGGGGAACACTGAAGCTTTCTTT.

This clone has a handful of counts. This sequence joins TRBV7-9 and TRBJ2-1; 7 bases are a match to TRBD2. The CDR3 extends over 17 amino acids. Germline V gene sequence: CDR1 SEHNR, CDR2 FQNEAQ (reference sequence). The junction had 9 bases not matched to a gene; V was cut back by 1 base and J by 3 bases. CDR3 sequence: CASSLGEGIPYYNEQFF. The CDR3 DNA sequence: TGTGCCAGCAGCTTAGGGGAGGGGATCCCTTACTACAATGAGCAGTTCTTC.

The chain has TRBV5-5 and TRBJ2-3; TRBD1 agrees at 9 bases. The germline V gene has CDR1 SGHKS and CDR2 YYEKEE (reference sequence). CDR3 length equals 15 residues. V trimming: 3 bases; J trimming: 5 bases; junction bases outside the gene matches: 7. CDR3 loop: CASSWGQGGVDTQYF. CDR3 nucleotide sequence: TGTGCCAGCAGCTGGGGACAGGGAGGAGTAGATACGCAGTATTTT.

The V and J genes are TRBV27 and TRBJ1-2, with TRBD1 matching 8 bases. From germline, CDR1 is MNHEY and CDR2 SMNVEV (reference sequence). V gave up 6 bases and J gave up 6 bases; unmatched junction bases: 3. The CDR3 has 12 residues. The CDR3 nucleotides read TGTGCCAGCAGATCAGGGGGCGATGGCTACACCTTC. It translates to CASRSGGDGYTF.

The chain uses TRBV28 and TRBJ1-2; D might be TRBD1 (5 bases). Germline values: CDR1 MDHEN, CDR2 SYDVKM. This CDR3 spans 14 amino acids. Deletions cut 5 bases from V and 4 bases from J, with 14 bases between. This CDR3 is CASSEQGSFYGYTF. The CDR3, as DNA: TGTGCCAGCAGTGAGCAGGGCAGCTTCTATGGCTACACCTTC.